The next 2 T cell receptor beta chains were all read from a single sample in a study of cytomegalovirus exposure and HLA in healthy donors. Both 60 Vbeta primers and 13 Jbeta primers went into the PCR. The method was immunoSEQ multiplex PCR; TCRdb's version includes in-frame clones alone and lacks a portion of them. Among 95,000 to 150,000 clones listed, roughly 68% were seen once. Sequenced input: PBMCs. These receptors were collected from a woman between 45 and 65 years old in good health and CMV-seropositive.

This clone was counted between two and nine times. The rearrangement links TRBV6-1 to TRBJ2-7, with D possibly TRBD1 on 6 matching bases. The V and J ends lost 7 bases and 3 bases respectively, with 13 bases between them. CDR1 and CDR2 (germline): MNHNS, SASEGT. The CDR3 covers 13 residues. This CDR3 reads CASTPGTSYEQYF. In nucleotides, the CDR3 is TGTGCCAGCACCCCCGGGACAAGCTACGAGCAGTACTTC.

This chain's CDR3 is CASSQGLITGELFF. The DNA of the CDR3 is TGCGCCAGCAGCCAGGGCCTAATCACCGGGGAGCTGTTTTTT. The V gene is TRBV4-3, the J gene TRBJ2-2; D not resolved. Trimming removed 3 bases at V and 4 bases at J, with 9 bases between. This CDR3 has 14 residues. Per the germline V gene, CDR1 is LGHNA and CDR2 is YSLEER.